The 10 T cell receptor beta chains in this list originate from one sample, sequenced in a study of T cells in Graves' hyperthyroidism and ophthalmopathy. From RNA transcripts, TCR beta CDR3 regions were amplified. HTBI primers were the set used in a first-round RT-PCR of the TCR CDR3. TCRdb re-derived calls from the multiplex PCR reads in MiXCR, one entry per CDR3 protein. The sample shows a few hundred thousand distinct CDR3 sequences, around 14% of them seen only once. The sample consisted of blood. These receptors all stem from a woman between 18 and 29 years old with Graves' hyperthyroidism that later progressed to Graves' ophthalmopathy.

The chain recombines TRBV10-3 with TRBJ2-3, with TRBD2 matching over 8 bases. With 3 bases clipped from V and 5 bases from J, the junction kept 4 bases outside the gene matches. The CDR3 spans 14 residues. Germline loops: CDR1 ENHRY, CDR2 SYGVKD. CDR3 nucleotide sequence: TGTGCCATCAGTGAAGCGGGAGCGGTAGATACGCAGTATTTT. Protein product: CAISEAGAVDTQYF.

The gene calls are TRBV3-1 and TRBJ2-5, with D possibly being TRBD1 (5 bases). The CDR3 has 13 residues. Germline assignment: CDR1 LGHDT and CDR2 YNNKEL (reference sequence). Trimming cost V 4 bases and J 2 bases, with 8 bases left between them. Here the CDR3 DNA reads TGTGCCAGCAGCCGGGGCAGACAAGAGACCCAGTACTTC. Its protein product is CASSRGRQETQYF.

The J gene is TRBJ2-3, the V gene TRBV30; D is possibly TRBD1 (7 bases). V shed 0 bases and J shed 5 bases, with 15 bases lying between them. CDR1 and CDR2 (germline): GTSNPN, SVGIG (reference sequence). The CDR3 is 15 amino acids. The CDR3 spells CAWSVSRGAVDTQYF. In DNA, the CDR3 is TGTGCCTGGAGTGTTTCCAGGGGGGCGGTAGATACGCAGTATTTT. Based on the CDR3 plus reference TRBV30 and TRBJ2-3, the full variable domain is SQTIHQWPATLVQPVGSPLSLECTVEGTSNPNLYWYRQAAGRGLQLLFYSVGIGQISSEVPQNLSASRPQDRQFILSSKKLLLSDSGFYLCAWSVSRGAVDTQYFGPGTRLTVL.

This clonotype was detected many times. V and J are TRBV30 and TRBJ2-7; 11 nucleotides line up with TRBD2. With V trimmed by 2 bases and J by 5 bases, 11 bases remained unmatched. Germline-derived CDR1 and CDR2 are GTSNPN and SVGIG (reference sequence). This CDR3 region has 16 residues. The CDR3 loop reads CAWSSLSPSGRNEQYF. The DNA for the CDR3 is TGTGCCTGGAGTTCCCTTAGCCCTAGCGGGAGGAACGAGCAGTACTTC.

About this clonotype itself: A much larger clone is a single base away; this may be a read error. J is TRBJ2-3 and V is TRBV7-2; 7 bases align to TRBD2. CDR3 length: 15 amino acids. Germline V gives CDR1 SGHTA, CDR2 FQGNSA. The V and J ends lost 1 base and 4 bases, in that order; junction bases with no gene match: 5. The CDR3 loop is CTSSLGGGSSDTQYF. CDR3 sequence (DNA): TGTACCAGCAGCTTAGGAGGCGGGAGCTCAGATACGCAGTATTTT.

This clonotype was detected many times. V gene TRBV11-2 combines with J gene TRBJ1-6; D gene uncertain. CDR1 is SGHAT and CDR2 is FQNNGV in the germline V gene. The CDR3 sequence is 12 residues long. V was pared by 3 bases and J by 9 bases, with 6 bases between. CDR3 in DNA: TGTGCCAGCAGCTTGGCCCGTTCACCCCTCCACTTT. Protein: CASSLARSPLHF.

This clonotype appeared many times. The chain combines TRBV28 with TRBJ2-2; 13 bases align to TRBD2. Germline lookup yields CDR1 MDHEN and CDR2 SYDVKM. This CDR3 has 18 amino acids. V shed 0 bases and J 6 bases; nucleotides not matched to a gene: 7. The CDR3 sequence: CASSLWRTSGRGSGELFF. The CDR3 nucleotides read TGTGCCAGCAGTTTATGGAGAACTAGCGGGAGGGGATCCGGGGAGCTGTTTTTT.

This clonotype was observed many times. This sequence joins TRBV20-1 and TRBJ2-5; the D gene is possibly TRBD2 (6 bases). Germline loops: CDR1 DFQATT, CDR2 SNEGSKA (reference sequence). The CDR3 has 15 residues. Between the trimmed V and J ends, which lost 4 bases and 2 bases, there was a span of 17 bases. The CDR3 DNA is TGCAGTGCTACACTTGCGGGGCGTGTTCAAGAGACCCAGTACTTC. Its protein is CSATLAGRVQETQYF.

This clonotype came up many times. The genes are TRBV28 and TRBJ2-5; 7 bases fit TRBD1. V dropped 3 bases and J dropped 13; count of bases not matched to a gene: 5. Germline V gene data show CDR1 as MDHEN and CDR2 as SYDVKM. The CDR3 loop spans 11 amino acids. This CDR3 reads CASSLEQGLYF. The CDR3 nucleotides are TGTGCCAGCAGTTTGGAACAGGGGTTGTACTTC. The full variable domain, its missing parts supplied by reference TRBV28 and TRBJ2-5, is DVKVTQSSRYLVKRTGEKVFLECVQDMDHENMFWYRQDPGLGLRLIYFSYDVKMKEKGDIPEGYSVSREKKERFSLILESASTNQTSMYLCASSLEQGLYFGPGTRLLVL.

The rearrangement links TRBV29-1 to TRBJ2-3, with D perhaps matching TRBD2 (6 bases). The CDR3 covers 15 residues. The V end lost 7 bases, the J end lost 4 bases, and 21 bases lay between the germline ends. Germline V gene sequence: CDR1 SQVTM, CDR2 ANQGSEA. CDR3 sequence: CSALPAAGNADTQYF. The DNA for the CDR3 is TGCAGCGCACTGCCGGCAGCGGGTAACGCAGATACGCAGTATTTT.